A single sample gave rise to the 17 T cell receptor beta chains below, sequenced in a study of T cells after yellow fever vaccination. TCRdb fed the 5' RACE reads into MiXCR, producing one record per CDR3 protein. In the table there are 5,500 to 7,000 distinct CDR3 sequences, about 6% of which are singletons. The sample consisted of PBMCs, either bulk or a sorted T-cell subset (CD4+, CD8+, memory, or dextramer-sorted; not recorded which), taken more than 14 days after the first yellow fever vaccination. The receptors were sampled from a man aged 18 to 29 who received the YFV17D yellow fever vaccine.

Ten or more counts support this clonotype. The V and J genes are TRBV27 and TRBJ2-7; TRBD2 matches at 7 bases. The CDR3 consists of 15 residues. The trim removed 10 bases at V and 3 bases at J, leaving 15 bases unmatched. Germline V CDR1 and CDR2: MNHEY, SMNVEV (reference sequence). The CDR3 DNA is TGTGCCACCAAACCAGGCCGGGGGGTCCACTACGAGCAGTACTTC. It translates to CATKPGRGVHYEQYF.

In this sample, this clonotype turned up many times. The chain recombines TRBV6-1 with TRBJ1-1, with 7 bases identical to TRBD1. Per the germline V gene, CDR1 is MNHNS and CDR2 is SASEGT. The CDR3 sequence is 13 residues long. Trimming cost V 6 bases and J 8 bases; bases outside gene matches: 9. This CDR3 reads CASRLTGSREAFF. CDR3 in DNA: TGTGCCAGCAGACTGACAGGGTCAAGAGAAGCTTTCTTT.

In this sample, this clonotype turned up many times. The V gene is TRBV10-2, the J gene TRBJ1-6; D not certain. Germline loops: CDR1 WSHSY, CDR2 SAAADI. V gave up 2 bases and J gave up 4 bases, with 9 bases separating them. The CDR3 length is 15 residues. The CDR3, as DNA: TGCGCCAGCAGTGAGGTGGGAGGGTATAATTCACCCCTCCACTTT. The encoded protein is CASSEVGGYNSPLHF.

This clonotype was seen only a few times. This chain connects TRBV4-2 to TRBJ2-1; D is perhaps TRBD1 or TRBD2 (5 bases each). The CDR3 extends over 14 amino acids. Trimming left V 10 bases short and J 5 bases short, with 18 bases between. Germline V gene data show CDR1 as LGHNA and CDR2 as YNFKEQ. The CDR3 bases are TGTGCCATGGGCCCCGAGGGACGGCACAATGAGCAGTTCTTC. Translation gives CAMGPEGRHNEQFF.

By frequency in the sample, this clonotype is medium-sized. The genes are TRBV2 and TRBJ1-5; the D is unclear. Germline V gives CDR1 SNHLY, CDR2 FYNNEI. Trimming took 3 bases from V and 7 from J, leaving 10 bases between them. This CDR3 has 13 residues. CDR3 protein: CASSDGSGQPQHF. The CDR3 bases are TGTGCCAGCAGTGATGGGTCAGGACAGCCCCAGCATTTT.

This clonotype was seen many times. The rearrangement links TRBV19 to TRBJ2-6; 7 nucleotides align to TRBD2. With 8 bases clipped from V and 1 base from J, the junction kept 5 bases outside the gene matches. The germline gives CDR1 LNHDA, CDR2 SQIVND (reference sequence). This CDR3 is built from 15 residues. CDR3 amino acids: CASASGGSGANVLTF. The CDR3 DNA sequence: TGTGCCAGTGCCTCCGGGGGGTCTGGGGCCAACGTCCTGACTTTC.

This clonotype has at least ten counts. V and J are TRBV7-9 and TRBJ2-5, with 14 bases fitting TRBD2. J lost 2 bases, V lost 6 bases, and 5 bases had no gene match. Germline lookup yields CDR1 SEHNR and CDR2 FQNEAQ (reference sequence). The CDR3 runs to 16 residues. CDR3 bases: TGTGCCAGCAGGGACGGGACTAGCGGGGGACAAGAGACCCAGTACTTC. The encoded protein is CASRDGTSGGQETQYF.

This clonotype was recorded many times. V usage is TRBV6-1 and J usage is TRBJ1-5; D not resolved. V was cut by 0 bases and J by 4 bases, with 10 bases left in between. This CDR3 region has 15 residues. Germline V gene sequence: CDR1 MNHNS, CDR2 SASEGT. The CDR3 DNA is TGTGCCAGCAGTGAAGCAGCAGGTTTAAATCAGCCCCAGCATTTT. Translated, it gives CASSEAAGLNQPQHF.

The sample holds one count of this clonotype. The chain links TRBV10-3 to TRBJ2-2; perhaps TRBD1 as D (6 bases). CDR1 and CDR2 (germline): ENHRY, SYGVKD. The length of the CDR3 is 21 residues. Trimming removed 1 base at V and 3 bases at J, with 27 bases between. CDR3 coding DNA: TGTGCCATCAGTGAGTTTACCCCGGGACAAGGAACCCTTCTGTACACCGGGGAGCTGTTTTTT. Translation gives CAISEFTPGQGTLLYTGELFF.

This clonotype was detected ten times or more. This rearrangement joins TRBV7-2 to TRBJ2-1; D gene ambiguous. V gave up 5 bases and J gave up 0 bases, with 11 bases separating them. The CDR3 consists of 15 residues. Germline lookup yields CDR1 SGHTA and CDR2 FQGNSA. CDR3 coding DNA: TGTGCCAGCAGCCCTGCCCGTAGCTCCTACAATGAGCAGTTCTTC. It is translated as CASSPARSSYNEQFF.

This clonotype was recorded many times. This sequence joins TRBV7-8 and TRBJ2-7, with D hard to call. This CDR3 is 14 amino acids long. Germline CDR1 and CDR2: SGHVS and FQNEAQ. The V end was cut by 1 base, the J end by 1 base, with 8 bases between. The CDR3 protein is CASSLVGGSYEQYF. The CDR3 DNA is TGTGCCAGCAGCTTAGTAGGCGGTTCCTACGAGCAGTACTTC.

This clonotype was recorded at least ten times. The V and J genes are TRBV27 and TRBJ2-7; weak D call: TRBD2 (6 bases). The CDR3 runs to 15 residues. Germline V gene lookup returns CDR1 MNHEY and CDR2 SMNVEV (reference sequence). The V gene lost 6 bases and the J gene lost 0 bases, with 15 bases spanning the gap. CDR3 amino acids: CASRAKGLSSYEQYV. DNA of the CDR3: TGTGCCAGCAGGGCCAAGGGACTGAGCTCCTACGAGCAGTACGTC.

This clonotype showed up many times. The V gene is TRBV11-3, the J gene TRBJ2-7; possible D gene TRBD2, 5 bases. With 3 bases removed from V and 6 bases from J, the gap between germline ends came to 18 bases. Germline CDR1 and CDR2: SGHNT and YENEEA. CDR3 length equals 15 residues. CDR3 DNA sequence: TGTGCCAGCAGCTTCGGAGCGGCCCCTCCGGCCGAGCAGTACTTC. Protein product: CASSFGAAPPAEQYF.

This clonotype was observed at least ten times. The V call is TRBV3-1, the J call TRBJ1-2; the D is unclear. Looked up from germline, CDR1 is LGHDT and CDR2 is YNNKEL (reference sequence). Trimming removed 1 base from V and 4 bases from J, with 4 bases in between. The CDR3 totals 12 residues. In nucleotides, the CDR3 is TGTGCCAGCAGCCAAGGAATCTATGGCTACACCTTC. This codes for CASSQGIYGYTF.

The sample holds many counts of this clonotype. The gene calls are TRBV6-5 and TRBJ1-5, with 7 bases aligning to TRBD1. J was trimmed by 4 bases and V by 10 bases; bases with no gene match: 7. The CDR3 has 13 amino acids. Germline lookup yields CDR1 MNHEY and CDR2 SVGAGI. CDR3 amino acids: CATRGRTNQPQHF. In DNA form, the CDR3 reads TGTGCCACCAGGGGGAGAACGAATCAGCCCCAGCATTTT.

Ten or more counts support this clonotype. The V gene is TRBV10-3, the J gene TRBJ2-6, with TRBD2 as a possible D gene (6 bases). Germline V gene data show CDR1 as ENHRY and CDR2 as SYGVKD. Trimming took 4 bases from V and 0 from J, leaving 10 bases between them. The CDR3 spans 16 residues. The CDR3 nucleotides read TGTGCCATCAGTGGAGGAGGGCGCTCTGGGGCCAACGTCCTGACTTTC. Encoded protein: CAISGGGRSGANVLTF.

This clonotype was detected many times. The V and J genes are TRBV7-2 and TRBJ2-7; 10 bases map to TRBD2. J lost 1 base, V lost 4 bases, and 4 bases had no gene match. Germline V CDR1 and CDR2: SGHTA, FQGNSA. This CDR3 has 15 amino acids. The CDR3 sequence: CASSSTSGVSYEQYV. CDR3 nucleotide sequence: TGTGCCAGCAGCTCAACTAGCGGGGTGTCCTACGAGCAGTACGTC.